A selection of T cell receptor beta chains follows, all from one sample in a study of cytomegalovirus exposure and HLA in healthy donors. Here immunoSEQ multiplex PCR was the method, and the copy in TCRdb shows in-frame clones only, minus some. This table has about 160,000 clones, around three quarters appearing once. The sample consisted of PBMCs. The receptor set was obtained from a middle-aged man in good health and CMV-seropositive. Both conserved end residues are part of each CDR3. Each record gives: V gene, J gene, D gene, CDR3 length, clone size, CDR3 DNA, CDR3 protein. The D gene is left open where the match is weak. Not every row has a clone size; where given, it reads once, few, many or a size class.

v_gene: TRBV7-8
j_gene: TRBJ1-2
d_gene: TRBD1
len: 16
abundance: NA
CDR3nt: TGTGCCAGCAGCTACTCTCGGGACAGCCCTAACTATGGCTACACCTTC
CDR3aa: CASSYSRDSPNYGYTF

v_gene: TRBV5-5
j_gene: TRBJ2-2
d_gene: NA
len: 13
abundance: NA
CDR3nt: TGTGCCAGCAGCTTTAGCCAGACCGGGGAGCTGTTTTTT
CDR3aa: CASSFSQTGELFF

v_gene: TRBV10-3
j_gene: TRBJ1-1
d_gene: NA
len: 11
abundance: few
CDR3nt: TGTGCCATCAGAGGGGGCACTGAAGCTTTCTTT
CDR3aa: CAIRGGTEAFF

v_gene: TRBV4-1
j_gene: TRBJ1-1
d_gene: NA
len: 13
abundance: few
CDR3nt: TGCGCCAGCAGCCAACCAGGGAACACTGAAGCTTTCTTT
CDR3aa: CASSQPGNTEAFF

v_gene: TRBV9
j_gene: TRBJ1-5
d_gene: TRBD1
len: 13
abundance: few
CDR3nt: TGTGCCAGCAGCGAGGGGGACAGCCCGCCCCAGCATTTT
CDR3aa: CASSEGDSPPQHF

v_gene: TRBV5-6
j_gene: TRBJ1-6
d_gene: TRBD1
len: 14
abundance: NA
CDR3nt: TGTGCCAGCCGTAGGACAGGTCTAAATTCACCCCTCCACTTT
CDR3aa: CASRRTGLNSPLHF

v_gene: TRBV7-9
j_gene: TRBJ1-2
d_gene: NA
len: 17
abundance: NA
CDR3nt: TGTGCCAGCAGCTTAGTTAGTCAGACAGGACGTAACTATGGCTACACCTTC
CDR3aa: CASSLVSQTGRNYGYTF

v_gene: TRBV27
j_gene: TRBJ2-7
d_gene: NA
len: 13
abundance: few
CDR3nt: TGTGCCAGCAGTTTGAAGGGGTCCTACGAGCAGTACTTC
CDR3aa: CASSLKGSYEQYF

v_gene: TRBV29-1
j_gene: TRBJ1-5
d_gene: NA
len: 11
abundance: once
CDR3nt: TGCAGCGTTGAAGACCGAGACAGAATGCATTTT
CDR3aa: CSVEDRDRMHF

v_gene: TRBV9
j_gene: TRBJ1-4
d_gene: TRBD1
len: 15
abundance: once
CDR3nt: TGTGCCAGCAGCGCCTCCAGGGGGACTAATGAAAAACTGTTTTTT
CDR3aa: CASSASRGTNEKLFF

v_gene: TRBV5-6
j_gene: TRBJ2-5
d_gene: NA
len: 16
abundance: NA
CDR3nt: TGTGCCAGCAGCCTGTGGGGGGGGCCGCGAGGGGAGACCCAGTACTTC
CDR3aa: CASSLWGGPRGETQYF

v_gene: TRBV30
j_gene: TRBJ1-1
d_gene: NA
len: 15
abundance: NA
CDR3nt: TGTGCCTGGAGGCCGGGGAGGGCTAGAAACACTGAAGCTTTCTTT
CDR3aa: CAWRPGRARNTEAFF

v_gene: TRBV10-3
j_gene: TRBJ2-5
d_gene: TRBD2
len: 15
abundance: few
CDR3nt: TGTGCCATCAGTAGTGGGACTAGCGGGGGAGAGACCCAGTACTTC
CDR3aa: CAISSGTSGGETQYF

v_gene: TRBV6-1
j_gene: TRBJ2-3
d_gene: NA
len: 16
abundance: NA
CDR3nt: TGTGCCAGCAGTGAAGGGGGCTTCTCTAGCACAGATACGCAGTATTTT
CDR3aa: CASSEGGFSSTDTQYF